This T cell receptor (beta chain) appears in the sequencing data of a study of T cell changes during pregnancy in multiple sclerosis. Some clones are missing from TCRdb's copy, which holds only in-frame ones; the method was immunoSEQ multiplex PCR. The table records about 41,000 clones, 85% to 95% of them present only once. Per the germline V gene, CDR1 is SGHVS and CDR2 is FNYEAQ. V trimming: 1 base; J trimming: 2 bases; junction bases outside the gene matches: 3. This CDR3 spans 15 amino acids. The chain recombines TRBV7-6 with TRBJ2-7, with 9 bases matching TRBD2. This clonotype was obtained from a female donor with multiple sclerosis, enrolled in a pregnancy study. The source material was CD8+ T cells from peripheral blood mononuclear cells, sampled in the third trimester of pregnancy. The CDR3 DNA reads TGTGCCAGCAGCTTAGAGCGGGAGGCCACCTACGAGCAGTACTTC. Amino acids: CASSLEREATYEQYF.